A selection of T cell receptor beta chains follows, all from one sample in a study of spatial heterogeneity in lung cancer. MiXCR was run by TCRdb on the 5' RACE reads, yielding one entry per CDR3 protein. Here the sample spans roughly 120,000 distinct CDR3 sequences, more than 10% being singletons. Sample: PBMCs, taken at follow-up. These receptors all come from a female donor with early-stage non-small cell lung cancer. CDR3s include the opening cysteine and the closing phenylalanine or tryptophan. Fields, in order: D gene, J gene, V gene, clone size, CDR3 DNA, CDR3 protein. A D gene is named only where the DNA matches it firmly. Size tells how often a clone was seen (once, few, many) or the class of an expanded clone, and some rows leave it out.

.	TRBJ2-7	TRBV20-1	many	TGCAGTGCTAGAATTCCGGGACTCCTGAACGAGCAGTACTTC	CSARIPGLLNEQYF
.	TRBJ1-5	TRBV20-1	.	TGCAGTGCTAGAGATCAGGGAATTGGTCAGCCCCAGCATTTT	CSARDQGIGQPQHF
.	TRBJ1-1	TRBV28	.	TGTGCCAGCAGTTTTTTGTCGTCGCGAACTGAAGCTTTCTTT	CASSFLSSRTEAFF
TRBD1	TRBJ2-5	TRBV7-9	few	TGTGCCAGCACTACCCGGACAGGGTTGAGGCAAGAGACCCAGTACTTC	CASTTRTGLRQETQYF
.	TRBJ2-4	TRBV28	many	TGTGCCAGCAGTTCTACCACCAGGGTAGGCAAAAACATTCAGTACTTC	CASSSTTRVGKNIQYF
.	TRBJ2-1	TRBV18	many	TGTGCCAGCTCACTCGCGCTGAACTACAATGAGCAGTTCTTC	CASSLALNYNEQFF
.	TRBJ1-4	TRBV9	many	TGTGCCAGCAGCCTCGACGGGGGGCGGTATGAAAAACTGTTTTTT	CASSLDGGRYEKLFF
TRBD2	TRBJ2-3	TRBV7-3	many	TGTGCCAGCAGCCATCAGACTAGCGGGGGCACAGATACGCAGTATTTT	CASSHQTSGGTDTQYF
TRBD2	TRBJ2-1	TRBV19	few	TGTGCCAGTAGTATACCTAGCGGGAGTTGGCGGGGGCAGTTCTTC	CASSIPSGSWRGQFF
TRBD2	TRBJ2-1	TRBV9	few	TGTGCCAGCAGCCAGGGACTAGCGGGAGTTGAGCAGTTCTTC	CASSQGLAGVEQFF
TRBD1	TRBJ2-7	TRBV10-3	many	TGTGCCATCAGTCTTCGGACAGGCGGGTACGAGCAGTACTTC	CAISLRTGGYEQYF
.	TRBJ2-1	TRBV5-1	once	TGCGCCAGCAGCTTGGGCGGGGCTAATGAGCAGTTCTTC	CASSLGGANEQFF
TRBD2	TRBJ2-1	TRBV27	.	TGTGTCAGCAGGCGCACTAGCGCCGAGCAGTTCTTC	CVSRRTSAEQFF
TRBD1	TRBJ1-2	TRBV15	.	TGTGCCACCAGCAGCGGACGGACAGGTCGATTCGGCTACACCTTC	CATSSGRTGRFGYTF
.	TRBJ2-5	TRBV5-1	.	TGCGCCAGCAGCTTCAAACAGATACAAGAGACCCAGTACTTC	CASSFKQIQETQYF
.	TRBJ1-1	TRBV5-6	few	TGTGCCAGCAGCTTCACTACGGACACTGAAGCTTTCTTT	CASSFTTDTEAFF
.	TRBJ2-1	TRBV7-3	.	TGTGCCAGCAGCTTAAATAAAATTTACAATGAGCAGTTCTTC	CASSLNKIYNEQFF
TRBD1	TRBJ2-7	TRBV29-1	many	TGCAGCGCTAAAACAGGGGCAGGGCCCTACGAGCAGTACTTC	CSAKTGAGPYEQYF
.	TRBJ2-7	TRBV12-3/TRBV12-4	.	TGTGCCAGCAGTTTGGGGGACGGACCCTACGAGCAGTACTTC	CASSLGDGPYEQYF
TRBD1	TRBJ2-6	TRBV10-2	.	TGCGCCAGCAGCGGACAGGCTGGGGCCAACGTCCTGACTTTC	CASSGQAGANVLTF
.	TRBJ2-1	TRBV29-1	few	TGCAGCGTTGAATCTTCGACAACCCTCGAGCAGTTCTTC	CSVESSTTLEQFF
TRBD2	TRBJ2-1	TRBV9	.	TGTGCCAGCAGCGACGGGACTAGCGGGAGGGGTTATGAGCAGTTCTTC	CASSDGTSGRGYEQFF
.	TRBJ2-5	TRBV5-1	.	TGCGCCAGCAGACCAGGGCCAAATCAAGAGACCCAGTACTTC	CASRPGPNQETQYF
.	TRBJ1-5	TRBV3-1	many	TGTGCCAGCAGCCACGGCCTTAGTTTAAATCAGCCCCAGCATTTT	CASSHGLSLNQPQHF
.	TRBJ2-2	TRBV7-2	.	TGTGCCAGCAGCTTCCGGGGACTGATGCCCGGGGAGCTGTTTTTT	CASSFRGLMPGELFF
TRBD2	TRBJ2-1	TRBV19	few	TGTGCCAGTAGTAAACCCGGGACTAGCAACTACAATGAGCAGTTCTTC	CASSKPGTSNYNEQFF
.	TRBJ1-4	TRBV27	.	TGTGCCACGGGAGGCACAACTAATGAAAAACTGTTTTTT	CATGGTTNEKLFF
.	TRBJ1-4	TRBV29-1	.	TGCAGCGTTAACAGCGGCCTTAATGAAAAACTGTTTTTT	CSVNSGLNEKLFF
TRBD2	TRBJ2-7	TRBV4-2	.	TGTGCCAGCAGCCAAGCTTCGCCGGGACTAGCGTTCGAGCAGTACTTC	CASSQASPGLAFEQYF
TRBD2	TRBJ2-7	TRBV20-1	many	TGCAGTGCTAGAGATCCCTGGACTAGCGGGAGTACTTACGAGCAGTACTTC	CSARDPWTSGSTYEQYF
TRBD2	TRBJ2-1	TRBV28	few	TGTGCCAGCATAAGCGGGGACCAAACCTACAATGAGCAGTTCTTC	CASISGDQTYNEQFF
.	TRBJ2-2	TRBV29-1	many	TGCAGCGTTGACCGGCAGAACACCGGGGAGCTGTTTTTT	CSVDRQNTGELFF
.	TRBJ2-2	TRBV28	few	TGTGCCAGCAGTTCCGCCGAGTACTGGAGTTTAACCGGGGAGCTGTTTTTT	CASSSAEYWSLTGELFF
.	TRBJ1-1	TRBV2	.	TGTGCCAGCACAGGTAGGGGCGGCACTGAAGCTTTCTTT	CASTGRGGTEAFF
TRBD2	TRBJ2-1	TRBV29-1	.	TGCAGCGCTGAACTAGCGGGAGGCTTCCTCAATGAGCAGTTCTTC	CSAELAGGFLNEQFF
.	TRBJ1-4	TRBV7-2	.	TGTGCCAGCAGCTCTAGGATATGGGAAAAACTGTTTTTT	CASSSRIWEKLFF